The TCR beta chain under discussion was sequenced for a study of OX40 agonist ivuxolimab in advanced cancers. Looking at the study overall: Those treated in dose escalation had hepatocellular carcinoma, melanoma, renal cell cancer or head and neck cancer. Under the entry rules, prior anti-PD-1, anti-PD-L1 or anti-CTLA-4 therapy was allowed, and 40% had some.

Assay: immunoSEQ multiplex PCR; the TCRdb copy retains only in-frame clones and omits some. The sample records tens of thousands of clones, roughly 92% being singletons. CDR3 length: 12 residues. V lost 7 bases to trimming and J lost 4 bases, with 9 bases between them. Germline loops: CDR1 SGHRS, CDR2 YFSETQ. The sequence was collected from an adult with an advanced solid tumor such as melanoma, head and neck, liver or kidney cancer. This specimen consisted of CD4+ or CD8+ T cells sorted from blood, obtained in a trial of the OX40 agonist ivuxolimab. The rearrangement uses TRBV5-1 and TRBJ1-3; no clear D. The CDR3 coding sequence is TGCGCCAGCTCCCCGACCGGAAACACCATATATTTT. Its translation: CASSPTGNTIYF. Variable domain in full (rest from reference TRBV5-1 and TRBJ1-3): KAGVTQTPRYLIKTRGQQVTLSCSPISGHRSVSWYQQTPGQGLQFLFEYFSETQRNKGNFPGRFSGRQFSNSRSEMNVSTLELGDSALYLCASSPTGNTIYFGEGSWLTVV.